Included here is one T cell receptor (beta chain) sequence, with context. The target antigen is unknown. This specimen belongs to a study of T-cell memory formation after mild COVID-19. Study as a whole: In these data, TCR clusters were largely donor specific. Study conclusions and caveats: Researchers found some responding clones in pre-infection memory, a sign that cross-reactive memory joined. For second-wave clones that peaked at day 37, SARS-CoV-2 specificity went unverified.

J lost 3 bases, V lost 2 bases, and 0 bases had no gene match. CDR3 length: 13 amino acids. The germline CDR1 and CDR2 sequences are MNHEY and SVGEGT. A 5'RACE reaction primed in the constant segment made cDNA libraries of TCR alpha and TCR beta, and these carried sample barcodes and UMIs. TCRdb reprocessed the 5' RACE reads via MiXCR and lists one record per CDR3 protein. The data contain around 80,000 distinct CDR3 sequences, more than 10% of them singletons. The chain joins TRBV6-2 or TRBV6-3 to TRBJ2-7; 8 nucleotides agree with TRBD2. The specimen sequenced was PBMCs or a T cell subset sorted from them (not recorded which). The origin of this receptor is a man aged 18 to 30 who had mild COVID-19 (a few samples of this study predate the infection). Cell type and time point are not known. The CDR3 protein is CASSYGTSYEQYF. The DNA for the CDR3 is TGTGCCAGCAGTTACGGGACTAGCTACGAGCAGTACTTC.